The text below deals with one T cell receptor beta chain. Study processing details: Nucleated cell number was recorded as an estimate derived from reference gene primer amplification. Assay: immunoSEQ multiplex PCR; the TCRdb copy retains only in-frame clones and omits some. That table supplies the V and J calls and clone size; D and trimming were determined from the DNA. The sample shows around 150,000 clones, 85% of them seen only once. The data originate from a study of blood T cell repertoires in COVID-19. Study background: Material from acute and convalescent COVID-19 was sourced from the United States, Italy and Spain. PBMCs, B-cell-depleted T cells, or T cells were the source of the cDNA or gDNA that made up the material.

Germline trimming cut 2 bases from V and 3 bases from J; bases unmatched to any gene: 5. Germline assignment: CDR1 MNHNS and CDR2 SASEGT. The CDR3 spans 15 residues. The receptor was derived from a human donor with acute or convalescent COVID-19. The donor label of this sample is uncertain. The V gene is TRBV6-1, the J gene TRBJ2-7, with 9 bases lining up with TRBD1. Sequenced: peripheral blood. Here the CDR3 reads CASSESGTGRYEQYF. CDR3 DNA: TGTGCCAGCAGTGAATCGGGGACAGGGCGCTACGAGCAGTACTTC.